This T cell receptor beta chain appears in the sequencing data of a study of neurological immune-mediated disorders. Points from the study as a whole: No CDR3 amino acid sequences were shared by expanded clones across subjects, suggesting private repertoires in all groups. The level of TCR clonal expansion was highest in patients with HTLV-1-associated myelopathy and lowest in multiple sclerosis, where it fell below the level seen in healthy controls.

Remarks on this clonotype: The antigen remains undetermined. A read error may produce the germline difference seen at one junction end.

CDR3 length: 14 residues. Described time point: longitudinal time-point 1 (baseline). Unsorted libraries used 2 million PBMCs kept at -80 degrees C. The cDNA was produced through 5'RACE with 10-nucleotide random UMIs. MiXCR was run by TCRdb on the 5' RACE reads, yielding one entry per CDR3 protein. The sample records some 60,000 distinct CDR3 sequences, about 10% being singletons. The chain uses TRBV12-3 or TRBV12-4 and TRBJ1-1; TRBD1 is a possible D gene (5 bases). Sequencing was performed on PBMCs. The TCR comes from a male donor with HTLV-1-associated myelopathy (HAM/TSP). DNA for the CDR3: TGTGCCAGCAGCCCTGGGACGGTGAACACTGAAGCTTACTTT. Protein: CASSPGTVNTEAYF.